The 11 T cell receptor beta chains reported below all come from one sample, sequenced in a study of control samples from healthy donors and cancer patients. TCRdb's copy holds only in-frame clones and misses some; the assay was immunoSEQ multiplex PCR. The data contain about 160,000 clones, just under 95% of them singletons. The source material was blood. The receptor source for this set is a woman between 35 and 50 years old in good health.

The rearrangement joins TRBV6-5 to TRBJ1-1, with D perhaps matching TRBD1 (5 bases). This CDR3 has 16 residues. Germline V gives CDR1 MNHEY, CDR2 SVGAGI. With 3 bases removed from V and 0 bases from J, the gap between germline ends came to 14 bases. The CDR3, as DNA: TGTGCCAGCAGTTATCGAAAGACAGATATGAACACTGAAGCTTTCTTT. This gives the protein CASSYRKTDMNTEAFF.

The gene calls are TRBV3-1 (or the pseudogene TRBV3-2) and TRBJ1-6; 7 bases fit TRBD1. CDR1 is LGHDT and CDR2 is YNNKEL in the germline V gene (reference sequence). This CDR3 comprises 15 residues. V gave up 1 base and J gave up 11 bases; unmatched junction bases: 8. The CDR3 sequence is CASSQATGSEAPLHF. The CDR3, as DNA: TGTGCCAGCAGCCAAGCGACAGGGAGTGAGGCACCCCTCCACTTT.

The rearrangement joins TRBV5-1 to TRBJ1-2; D is possibly TRBD1 (5 bases). From germline, CDR1 is SGHRS and CDR2 YFSETQ. CDR3 length: 14 amino acids. Trimming shortened V by 1 base and J by 3 bases, and 10 bases separated the two germline ends. The chain's CDR3 is CASSLSDSYYGYTF. The CDR3 DNA sequence: TGCGCCAGCAGCTTGTCAGACAGCTACTATGGCTACACCTTC.

This rearrangement joins TRBV19 to TRBJ1-2, with TRBD1 as a possible D gene (5 bases). Trimming pared 7 bases from V and 7 bases from J, leaving 16 bases between. This CDR3 contains 13 residues. Germline V gene sequence: CDR1 LNHDA, CDR2 SQIVND (reference sequence). The CDR3 region is CASTPGRAGGYTF. Written as DNA, the CDR3 is TGTGCCAGTACCCCAGGCAGGGCCGGTGGCTACACCTTC. Looking up the rest from reference TRBV19 and TRBJ1-2 gives the full variable domain: DGGITQSPKYLFRKEGQNVTLSCEQNLNHDAMYWYRQDPGQGLRLIYYSQIVNDFQKGDIAEGYSVSREKKESFPLTVTSAQKNPTAFYLCASTPGRAGGYTFGSGTRLTVV.

This chain uses TRBV6-2 or TRBV6-3 with TRBJ1-2; D not resolved. Trimming left V 5 bases short and J 2 bases short, with 15 bases between. The germline gives CDR1 MNHEY, CDR2 SVGEGT. The CDR3 is 15 residues long. The CDR3 coding sequence is TGTGCCAGCAGTCGGAGTGTAACTAGGAACTATGGCTACACCTTC. Translating it yields CASSRSVTRNYGYTF.

V is TRBV27 and J is TRBJ1-4; TRBD1 aligns across 10 bases. The CDR3 is 19 residues long. Germline V gene sequence: CDR1 MNHEY, CDR2 SMNVEV (reference sequence). With 5 bases clipped from V and 0 bases from J, the junction kept 12 bases outside the gene matches. In nucleotides, the CDR3 is TGTGCCAGCAGTCCAGAAAGCCGGGACAGGGGCGCAACTAATGAAAAACTGTTTTTT. This translates into CASSPESRDRGATNEKLFF.

The rearrangement joins TRBV7-3 to TRBJ2-2; D gene ambiguous. There are 12 residues in the CDR3. The germline V gene has CDR1 SGHTA and CDR2 FQGTGA. Trimming removed 5 bases from V and 7 bases from J, with 8 bases in between. The CDR3 coding sequence is TGTGCCAGCAGCCCGCCCCTCGGGGAGCTGTTTTTT. Amino acids: CASSPPLGELFF.

The chain links TRBV7-8 to TRBJ2-5, with D unclear. Trimming took 1 base from V and 2 from J, leaving 5 bases between them. This CDR3 contains 13 residues. Germline V gene lookup returns CDR1 SGHVS and CDR2 FQNEAQ. CDR3 nucleotide sequence: TGTGCCAGCAGCTTAGAGGCACAAGAGACCCAGTACTTC. This sequence encodes CASSLEAQETQYF. The full variable domain, rest sourced from reference TRBV7-8 and TRBJ2-5, is GAGVSQSPRYKVAKRGQDVALRCDPISGHVSLFWYQQALGQGPEFLTYFQNEAQLDKSGLPSDRFFAERPEGSVSTLKIQRTQQEDSAVYLCASSLEAQETQYFGPGTRLLVL.

The chain carries TRBV18 and TRBJ1-1; the match to TRBD1 covers 8 bases. This CDR3 has 16 residues. Losses at the gene ends were 5 bases for V and 3 bases for J; bases not matched to a gene: 11. Germline V gene sequence: CDR1 KGHSH, CDR2 LQKENI. In DNA, the CDR3 is TGTGCCAGCTCAGCCCTACAGGGGGGGAAGGACACTGAAGCTTTCTTT. Translation: CASSALQGGKDTEAFF.

The chain joins TRBV2 to TRBJ1-2; possibly TRBD1 for D (5 bases). Germline CDR1 and CDR2: SNHLY and FYNNEI. There are 13 residues in the CDR3. V lost 1 base, J lost 3 bases, and 6 bases lay in between. In nucleotides, the CDR3 is TGTGCCAGCAGTGAAGGGGGGGACTATGGCTACACCTTC. Amino acid sequence: CASSEGGDYGYTF. The whole variable domain, filled in from reference TRBV2 and TRBJ1-2, reads EPEVTQTPSHQVTQMGQEVILRCVPISNHLYFYWYRQILGQKVEFLVSFYNNEISEKSEIFDDQFSVERPDGSNFTLKIRSTKLEDSAMYFCASSEGGDYGYTFGSGTRLTVV.

This chain joins TRBV25-1 and TRBJ2-7, with 9 bases fitting TRBD1. After removal of 3 bases from V and 3 bases from J, the junction contained 6 bases not matched to a gene. This CDR3 has 15 amino acids. Germline values: CDR1 MGHDK, CDR2 SYGVNS. CDR3 in amino acids: CASSDPGQGDYEQYF. CDR3 nucleotide sequence: TGTGCCAGCAGTGATCCGGGACAGGGTGACTACGAGCAGTACTTC.